Sequencing of this T cell receptor (beta chain) was carried out in a study of CD8 T cells in Susac syndrome. The study, taken as a whole, reports: Regarding the TCR sequencing and HLA analysis, the study admitted that a relatively small number of individuals were involved.

The authors negatively isolated CD8+ and CD4+ T cells and FACS-enriched TEMRA cells. RNA was extracted with the RNeasy kit, and a quantity of about 0.45 to 1 ug was reverse transcribed using random hexamers. Coverage of TCR beta CDR3 amplification by immunoSEQ multiplex PCR extended to 54 Vbeta and 13 Jbeta. TCRdb used MiXCR to reprocess the immunoSEQ multiplex PCR reads, holding one entry per CDR3 protein. The sample has 95,000 to 150,000 distinct CDR3 sequences, over 90% seen once. Worth noting for this clonotype: Its cognate antigen is unknown.

The CDR3 totals 13 residues. Trimming removed 5 bases from V and 8 bases from J, with 15 bases in between. From germline, CDR1 is LNHDA and CDR2 SQIVND (reference sequence). The TCR comes from a human donor with Susac syndrome. Sequenced input: CD8+ T cells from PBMCs. The V call is TRBV19, the J call TRBJ1-2; D remains ambiguous. CDR3 in DNA: TGTGCCAGTAGTGAGGACGGGGAGGAGGGCTACACCTTC. Translation: CASSEDGEEGYTF.